The clone carrying this T cell receptor (beta chain) was recorded many times. These data belong to a study of neurological immune-mediated disorders. TCRdb re-called the 5' RACE reads through MiXCR, storing one row per CDR3 protein. The data contain tens of thousands of distinct CDR3 sequences, roughly an eighth of them seen just once; the ten biggest clones take up about 4.6%. Trimming took off 2 bases at V and 5 bases at J, with 12 bases between the two ends. Germline loops: CDR1 MNHNY, CDR2 SVGAGI (reference sequence). The CDR3 length is 14 residues. The time point denotes: longitudinal time-point 1 (baseline).

The material sequenced was PBMCs. The TCR sequence derives from a female donor with HTLV-1-associated myelopathy (HAM/TSP). This chain links TRBV6-6 with TRBJ2-5; D might be TRBD1 (6 bases). The CDR3 DNA follows: TGTGCCAGCAGTTACGTTTGGGGGCAGGAGACCCAGTACTTC. Encoded protein: CASSYVWGQETQYF.